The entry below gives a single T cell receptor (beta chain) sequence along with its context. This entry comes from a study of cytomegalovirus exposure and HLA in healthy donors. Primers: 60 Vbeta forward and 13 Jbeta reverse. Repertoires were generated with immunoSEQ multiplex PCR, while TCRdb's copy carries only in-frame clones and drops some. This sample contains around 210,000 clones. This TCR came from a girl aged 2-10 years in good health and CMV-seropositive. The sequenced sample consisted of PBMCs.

The CDR3 here is CASSSRPRGLTEAFF. The CDR3 DNA is TGTGCCAGCTCCAGCCGACCGAGGGGGTTGACTGAAGCTTTCTTT. The V gene is TRBV18, the J gene TRBJ1-1, with D possibly being TRBD1 (6 bases). CDR3 size: 15 residues. CDR1 KGHSH and CDR2 LQKENI come from the germline V gene. V was shortened by 6 bases and J by 5 bases, with 19 bases between the two germline ends.